A single sample is the source of the 16 T cell receptor beta chains below, sequenced in a study of blood T cell repertoires in COVID-19. The table came from immunoSEQ multiplex PCR; TCRdb's copy has only in-frame clones and leaves some out. The sample contains hundreds of thousands of clones, almost 90% of which appear only once. The source material was PBMCs or T cells enriched from blood (not recorded which). These receptors were obtained from a woman aged 50 to 60 with acute COVID-19.

This clone was observed a single time. The chain uses TRBV28 and TRBJ1-6; 8 nucleotides align to TRBD1. From germline, CDR1 is MDHEN and CDR2 SYDVKM. J gave up 7 bases and V 6 bases, and 8 bases lay outside the gene matches. CDR3 length equals 15 residues. The CDR3 here is CASSLITGGNSPLHF. For the CDR3, the DNA is TGTGCCAGCAGCTTAATAACAGGGGGAAATTCACCCCTCCACTTT.

The chain couples TRBV27 to TRBJ2-3; no reliable D call. CDR3 length equals 14 residues. Germline values: CDR1 MNHEY, CDR2 SMNVEV (reference sequence). The germline V and J ends were trimmed by 2 bases and 0 bases, with 6 bases remaining between them. The CDR3 nucleotides read TGTGCCAGCAGTTTAACTATAAGCACAGATACGCAGTATTTT. Amino acids: CASSLTISTDTQYF.

The chain joins TRBV7-9 to TRBJ2-1; 7 bases are a match to TRBD2. The J segment lost 0 bases and the V segment lost 3 bases, leaving 8 bases of the junction unmatched. The CDR3 contains 17 residues. The germline gives CDR1 SEHNR, CDR2 FQNEAQ (reference sequence). The CDR3: CASSLPLLATSYNEQFF. The CDR3 DNA reads as TGTGCCAGCAGCTTGCCGCTACTAGCGACCTCCTACAATGAGCAGTTCTTC. The full variable domain, with the rest looked up from reference TRBV7-9 and TRBJ2-1, is DTGVSQNPRHKITKRGQNVTFRCDPISEHNRLYWYRQTLGQGPEFLTYFQNEAQLEKSRLLSDRFSAERPKGSFSTLEIQRTEQGDSAMYLCASSLPLLATSYNEQFFGPGTRLTVL.

This chain joins TRBV12-3 or TRBV12-4 and TRBJ2-1; 12 bases fit TRBD2. V lost 5 bases, J lost 12 bases, and 5 bases stayed unmatched. This CDR3 is built from 13 residues. The CDR3 DNA reads as TGTGCCAGCAGTCAGACGACTAGCGGGAGGCAGTTCTTC. This gives the protein CASSQTTSGRQFF.

This clone was found a few times. Different DNA sequences within this sample yield the same CDR3. Here the CDR3 reads CSGTGGNGYTF. CDR3 bases: TGCAGCGGCACAGGGGGCAATGGCTACACCTTC. The chain uses TRBV20-1 and TRBJ1-2, with 9 bases lining up with TRBD1. There are 11 residues in the CDR3. The germline V gene encodes CDR1 DFQATT and CDR2 SNEGSKA (reference sequence).

This sequence joins TRBV10-2 and TRBJ2-3; 11 bases fit TRBD2. Per germline, CDR1 WSHSY and CDR2 SAAADI. The length of the CDR3 is 15 residues. Trimming at V came to 6 bases and at J to 3 bases, leaving 5 bases not matched to a gene. CDR3 in amino acids: CASSEASGRTDTQYF. The CDR3 region has the DNA TGCGCCAGCAGCGAGGCTAGCGGGAGGACAGATACGCAGTATTTT.

J is TRBJ2-7 and V is TRBV7-9; D might be TRBD1 (6 bases). The length of the CDR3 is 14 residues. The V and J ends lost 2 bases and 3 bases respectively, with 11 bases between them. The germline V gene has CDR1 SEHNR and CDR2 FQNEAQ (reference sequence). CDR3 coding DNA: TGTGCCAGCAGCTTAACAGGGTCTTACTACGAGCAGTACTTC. This translates into CASSLTGSYYEQYF. Full variable domain (rest looked up from reference TRBV7-9 and TRBJ2-7): DTGVSQNPRHKITKRGQNVTFRCDPISEHNRLYWYRQTLGQGPEFLTYFQNEAQLEKSRLLSDRFSAERPKGSFSTLEIQRTEQGDSAMYLCASSLTGSYYEQYFGPGTRLTVT.

The chain uses TRBV7-2 and TRBJ2-3; 8 nucleotides line up with TRBD2. Germline CDR1 is SGHTA and CDR2 is FQGNSA. This CDR3 has 14 amino acids. V shed 1 base, J shed 7 bases, and the junction held 4 bases outside the gene matches. The DNA for the CDR3 is TGTGCCAGCAGCTTAGGGGCGGGAGGCAATACGCAGTATTTT. Translation: CASSLGAGGNTQYF.

The chain couples TRBV29-1 to TRBJ2-7; TRBD1 matches 7 bases. The CDR3 is 13 amino acids. V lost 7 bases, J lost 0 bases, and 6 bases stayed unmatched. Looked up from germline, CDR1 is SQVTM and CDR2 is ANQGSEA. The CDR3 here is CSGNTGDSYEQYF. The CDR3 DNA reads as TGCAGCGGCAATACAGGGGACTCCTACGAGCAGTACTTC.

The J gene is TRBJ1-1, the V gene TRBV18; tentative D call: TRBD1 (5 bases). The V end lost 3 bases, the J end lost 5 bases, and 13 bases lay between the germline ends. The CDR3 spans 14 residues. Per the germline V gene, CDR1 is KGHSH and CDR2 is LQKENI. The CDR3 here is CASSPGGWGTEAFF. Written as DNA, the CDR3 is TGTGCCAGCTCACCGGGGGGTTGGGGAACTGAAGCTTTCTTT.

The chain employs TRBV19 and TRBJ2-7; D ambiguous. Germline CDR1 is LNHDA and CDR2 is SQIVND (reference sequence). V shed 3 bases and J shed 5 bases, with 8 bases lying between them. This CDR3 is 12 amino acids long. The CDR3 DNA is TGTGCCAGTAGTATCGGAGCCCACGAGCAGTACTTC. This encodes CASSIGAHEQYF.

DNA of the CDR3: TGTGCCAGCAGCCTTCGGGGGTCAGATACGCAGTATTTT. Translated: CASSLRGSDTQYF. The chain uses TRBV7-9 and TRBJ2-3; perhaps TRBD2 as D (6 bases). The CDR3 sequence is 13 residues long. Germline assignment: CDR1 SEHNR and CDR2 FQNEAQ (reference sequence). Trimming pared 5 bases from V and 4 bases from J, leaving 10 bases between.

The chain couples TRBV28 to TRBJ1-6; 7 bases fit TRBD1. Germline-derived CDR1 and CDR2 are MDHEN and SYDVKM. The V and J ends lost 6 bases and 2 bases, in that order; junction bases with no gene match: 7. CDR3 length: 16 residues. The CDR3 nucleotides read TGTGCCAGCAGAATTAGCAGGGGGGCCTATAATTCACCCCTCCACTTT. It translates to CASRISRGAYNSPLHF.

The chain is built from TRBV28 and TRBJ2-5; 7 bases agree with TRBD1. The CDR3 sequence is 15 residues long. The germline gives CDR1 MDHEN, CDR2 SYDVKM. Trimming took 4 bases from V and 5 from J; bases not matched to a gene: 10. In DNA, the CDR3 is TGTGCCAGCAGTTCCTCCGGGACAGCCGTGGAGACCCAGTACTTC. Translation: CASSSSGTAVETQYF. The full variable domain, with the rest looked up from reference TRBV28 and TRBJ2-5, is DVKVTQSSRYLVKRTGEKVFLECVQDMDHENMFWYRQDPGLGLRLIYFSYDVKMKEKGDIPEGYSVSREKKERFSLILESASTNQTSMYLCASSSSGTAVETQYFGPGTRLLVL.

This chain uses TRBV27 with TRBJ1-1; D is possibly TRBD1 (6 bases). The germline V gene has CDR1 MNHEY and CDR2 SMNVEV (reference sequence). The V end was cut by 7 bases, the J end by 0 bases, with 15 bases between. This CDR3 spans 15 amino acids. The CDR3 here is CASNVRGSMNTEAFF. The CDR3 DNA is TGTGCCAGCAACGTCAGGGGAAGTATGAACACTGAAGCTTTCTTT.

The chain uses TRBV5-6 and TRBJ2-1, with a weak D call TRBD2 (5 bases). Looked up from germline, CDR1 is SGHDT and CDR2 is YYEEEE. There are 17 residues in the CDR3. Trimming removed 2 bases from V and 0 bases from J, with 15 bases in between. The CDR3 here is CASSLILRESSYNEQFF. In DNA form, the CDR3 reads TGTGCCAGCAGCTTAATCCTGAGGGAGAGCTCCTACAATGAGCAGTTCTTC.